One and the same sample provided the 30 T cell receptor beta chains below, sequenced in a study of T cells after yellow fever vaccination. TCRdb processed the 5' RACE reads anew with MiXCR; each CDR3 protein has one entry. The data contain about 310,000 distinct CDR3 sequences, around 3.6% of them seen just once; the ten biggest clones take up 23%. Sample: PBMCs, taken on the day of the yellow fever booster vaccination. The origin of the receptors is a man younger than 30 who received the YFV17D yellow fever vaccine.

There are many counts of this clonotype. This chain's CDR3 is CSARDPTGASPLHF. CDR3 bases: TGCAGTGCTAGAGATCCCACAGGGGCCTCACCCCTCCACTTT. The chain carries TRBV20-1 and TRBJ1-6, with 7 nucleotides matching TRBD1. Per the germline V gene, CDR1 is DFQATT and CDR2 is SNEGSKA (reference sequence). V gave up 0 bases and J gave up 10 bases; unmatched junction bases: 6. CDR3 size: 14 residues.

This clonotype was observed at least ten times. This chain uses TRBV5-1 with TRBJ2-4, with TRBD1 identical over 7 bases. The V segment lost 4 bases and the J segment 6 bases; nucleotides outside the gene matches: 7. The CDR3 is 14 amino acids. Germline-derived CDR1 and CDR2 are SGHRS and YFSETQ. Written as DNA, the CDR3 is TGCGCCAGCAGCGTACCGGGACAGAGAAACATTCAGTACTTC. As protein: CASSVPGQRNIQYF. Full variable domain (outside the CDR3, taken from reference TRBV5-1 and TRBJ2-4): KAGVTQTPRYLIKTRGQQVTLSCSPISGHRSVSWYQQTPGQGLQFLFEYFSETQRNKGNFPGRFSGRQFSNSRSEMNVSTLELGDSALYLCASSVPGQRNIQYFGAGTRLSVL.

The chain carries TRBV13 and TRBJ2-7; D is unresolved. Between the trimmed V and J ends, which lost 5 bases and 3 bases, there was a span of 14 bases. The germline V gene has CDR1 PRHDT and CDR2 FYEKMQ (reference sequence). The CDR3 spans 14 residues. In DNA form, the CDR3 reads TGTGCCAGCAGCGTCGGTTTGATTTACTACGAGCAGTACTTC. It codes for CASSVGLIYYEQYF.

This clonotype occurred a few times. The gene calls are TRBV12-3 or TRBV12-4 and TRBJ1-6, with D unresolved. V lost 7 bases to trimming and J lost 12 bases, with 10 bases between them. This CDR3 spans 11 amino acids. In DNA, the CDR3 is TGTGCCAGCATGGCGACGGGACCCCTCCACTTT. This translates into CASMATGPLHF.

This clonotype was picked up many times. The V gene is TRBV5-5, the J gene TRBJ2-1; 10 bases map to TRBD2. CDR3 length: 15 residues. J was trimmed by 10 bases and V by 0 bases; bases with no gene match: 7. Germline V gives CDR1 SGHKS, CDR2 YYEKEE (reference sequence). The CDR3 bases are TGTGCCAGCAGCTTGGGTACTAGCGGGGAGAGGGAGCAGTTCTTC. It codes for CASSLGTSGEREQFF. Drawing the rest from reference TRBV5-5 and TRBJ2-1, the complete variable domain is DAGVTQSPTHLIKTRGQQVTLRCSPISGHKSVSWYQQVLGQGPQFIFQYYEKEERGRGNFPDRFSARQFPNYSSELNVNALLLGDSALYLCASSLGTSGEREQFFGPGTRLTVL.

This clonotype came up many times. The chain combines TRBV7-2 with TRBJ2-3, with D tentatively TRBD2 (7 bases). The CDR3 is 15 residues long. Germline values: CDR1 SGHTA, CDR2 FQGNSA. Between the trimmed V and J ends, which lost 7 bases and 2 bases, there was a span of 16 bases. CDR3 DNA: TGTGCCAGCAACCGAGGGGGGGGGAACACAGATACGCAGTATTTT. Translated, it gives CASNRGGGNTDTQYF.

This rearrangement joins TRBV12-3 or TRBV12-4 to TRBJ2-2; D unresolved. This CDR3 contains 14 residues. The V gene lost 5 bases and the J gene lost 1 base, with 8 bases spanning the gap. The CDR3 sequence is CASSPLRNTGELFF. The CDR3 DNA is TGTGCCAGCAGTCCTCTGCGGAACACCGGGGAGCTGTTTTTT.

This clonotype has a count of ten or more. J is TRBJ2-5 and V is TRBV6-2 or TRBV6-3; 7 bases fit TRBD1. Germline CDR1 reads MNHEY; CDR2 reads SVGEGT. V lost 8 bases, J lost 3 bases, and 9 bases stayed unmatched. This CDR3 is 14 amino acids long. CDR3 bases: TGTGCCAGCCGCCGCGATGGACAGGAAGAGACCCAGTACTTC. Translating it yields CASRRDGQEETQYF.

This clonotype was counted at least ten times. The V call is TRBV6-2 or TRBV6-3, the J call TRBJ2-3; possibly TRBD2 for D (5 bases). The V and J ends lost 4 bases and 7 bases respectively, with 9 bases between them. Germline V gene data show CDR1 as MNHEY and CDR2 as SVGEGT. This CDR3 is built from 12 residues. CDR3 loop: CASSSRVHTQYF. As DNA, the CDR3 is TGTGCCAGCAGTTCGAGGGTCCATACGCAGTATTTT.

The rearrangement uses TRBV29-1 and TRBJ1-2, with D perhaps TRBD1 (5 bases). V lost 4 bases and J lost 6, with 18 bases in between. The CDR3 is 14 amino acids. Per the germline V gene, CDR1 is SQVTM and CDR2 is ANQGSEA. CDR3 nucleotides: TGCAGCGTTGGGAGCAGGGTACTAAGGGATGGCTACACCTTC. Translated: CSVGSRVLRDGYTF.

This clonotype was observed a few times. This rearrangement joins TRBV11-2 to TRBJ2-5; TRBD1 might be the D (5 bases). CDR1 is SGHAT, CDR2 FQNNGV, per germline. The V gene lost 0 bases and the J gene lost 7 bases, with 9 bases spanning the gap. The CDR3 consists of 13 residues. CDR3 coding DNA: TGTGCCAGCAGCTTAGACAGGGCCTCGACCCAGTACTTC. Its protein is CASSLDRASTQYF.

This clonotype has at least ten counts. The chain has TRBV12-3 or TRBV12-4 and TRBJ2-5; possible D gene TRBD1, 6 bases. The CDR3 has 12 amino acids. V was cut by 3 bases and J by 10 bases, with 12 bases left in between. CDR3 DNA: TGTGCCAGCAGTTTTAAGGGGGACGGCCAGTACTTC. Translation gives CASSFKGDGQYF.

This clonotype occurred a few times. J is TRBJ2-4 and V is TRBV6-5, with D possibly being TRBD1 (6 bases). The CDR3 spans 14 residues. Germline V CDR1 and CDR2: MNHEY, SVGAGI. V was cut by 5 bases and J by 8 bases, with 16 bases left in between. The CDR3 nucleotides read TGTGCCAGCAGTCCCTCCTTCAACAGGGACATTCAGTACTTC. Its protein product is CASSPSFNRDIQYF.

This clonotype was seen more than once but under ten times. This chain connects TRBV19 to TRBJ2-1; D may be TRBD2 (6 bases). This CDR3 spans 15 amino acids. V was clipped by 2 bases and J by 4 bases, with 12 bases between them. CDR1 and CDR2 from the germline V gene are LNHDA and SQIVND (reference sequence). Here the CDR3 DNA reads TGTGCCAGTAGTATAACTAGCATAGGGTACAATGAGCAGTTCTTC. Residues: CASSITSIGYNEQFF.

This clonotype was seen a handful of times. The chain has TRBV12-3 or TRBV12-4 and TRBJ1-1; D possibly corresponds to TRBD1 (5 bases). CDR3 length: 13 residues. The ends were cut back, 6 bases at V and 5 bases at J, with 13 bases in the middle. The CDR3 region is CASRLNWGTEAFF. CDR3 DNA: TGTGCCAGCAGACTAAATTGGGGGACTGAAGCTTTCTTT.

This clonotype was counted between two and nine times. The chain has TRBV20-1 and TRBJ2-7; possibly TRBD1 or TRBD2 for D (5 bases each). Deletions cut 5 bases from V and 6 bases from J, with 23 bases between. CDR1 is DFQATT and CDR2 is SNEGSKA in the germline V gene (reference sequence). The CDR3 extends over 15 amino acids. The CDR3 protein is CSAVRDALLFSEQYF. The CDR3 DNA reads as TGCAGTGCTGTCCGGGACGCCCTTCTTTTTAGCGAGCAGTACTTC.

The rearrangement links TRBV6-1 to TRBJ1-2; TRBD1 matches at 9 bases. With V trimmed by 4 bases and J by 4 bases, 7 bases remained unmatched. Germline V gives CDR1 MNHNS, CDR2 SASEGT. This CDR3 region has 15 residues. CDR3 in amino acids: CASSVGTGLGYGYTF. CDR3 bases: TGTGCCAGCAGTGTAGGGACAGGGCTGGGCTATGGCTACACCTTC.

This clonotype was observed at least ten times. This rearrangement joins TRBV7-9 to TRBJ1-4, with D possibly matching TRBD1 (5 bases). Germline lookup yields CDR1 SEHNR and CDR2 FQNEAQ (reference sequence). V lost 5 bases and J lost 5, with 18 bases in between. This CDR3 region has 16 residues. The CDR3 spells CASSVGTGVENEKLFF. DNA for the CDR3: TGTGCCAGCAGCGTCGGGACCGGGGTTGAAAATGAAAAACTGTTTTTT.

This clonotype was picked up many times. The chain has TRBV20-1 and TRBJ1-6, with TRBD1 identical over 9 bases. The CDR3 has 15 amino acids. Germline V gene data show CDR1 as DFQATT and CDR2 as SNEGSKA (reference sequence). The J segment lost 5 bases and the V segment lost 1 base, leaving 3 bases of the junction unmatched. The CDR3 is CSARAQGADNSPLHF. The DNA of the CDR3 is TGCAGTGCTAGAGCACAGGGGGCCGATAATTCACCCCTCCACTTT.

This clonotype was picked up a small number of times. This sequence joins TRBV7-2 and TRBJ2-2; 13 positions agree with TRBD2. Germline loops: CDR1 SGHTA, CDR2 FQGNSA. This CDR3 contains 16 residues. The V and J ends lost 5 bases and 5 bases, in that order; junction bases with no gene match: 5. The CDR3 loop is CASSMGGLAGTGELFF. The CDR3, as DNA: TGTGCCAGCAGCATGGGGGGACTAGCGGGGACCGGGGAGCTGTTTTTT.

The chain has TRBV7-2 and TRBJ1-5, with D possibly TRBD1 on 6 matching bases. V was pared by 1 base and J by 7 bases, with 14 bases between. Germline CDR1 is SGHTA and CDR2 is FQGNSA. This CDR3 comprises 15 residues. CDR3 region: CASSLVWGGSQPQHF. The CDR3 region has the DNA TGTGCCAGCAGCTTAGTGTGGGGGGGCAGCCAGCCCCAGCATTTT.

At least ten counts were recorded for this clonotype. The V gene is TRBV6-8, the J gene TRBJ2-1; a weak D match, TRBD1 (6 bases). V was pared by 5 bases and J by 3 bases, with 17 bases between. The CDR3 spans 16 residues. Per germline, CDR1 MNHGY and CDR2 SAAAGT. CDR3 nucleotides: TGTGCCAGCAGTCATACAGGGCAGGGGTTCTACAATGAGCAGTTCTTC. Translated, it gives CASSHTGQGFYNEQFF.

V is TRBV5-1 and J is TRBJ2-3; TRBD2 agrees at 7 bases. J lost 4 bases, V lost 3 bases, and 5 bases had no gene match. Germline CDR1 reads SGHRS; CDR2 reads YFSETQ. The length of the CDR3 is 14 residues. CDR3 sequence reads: CASSSGTNADTQYF. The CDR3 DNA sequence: TGCGCCAGCAGCTCCGGGACTAATGCAGATACGCAGTATTTT. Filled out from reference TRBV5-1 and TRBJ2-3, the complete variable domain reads KAGVTQTPRYLIKTRGQQVTLSCSPISGHRSVSWYQQTPGQGLQFLFEYFSETQRNKGNFPGRFSGRQFSNSRSEMNVSTLELGDSALYLCASSSGTNADTQYFGPGTRLTVL.

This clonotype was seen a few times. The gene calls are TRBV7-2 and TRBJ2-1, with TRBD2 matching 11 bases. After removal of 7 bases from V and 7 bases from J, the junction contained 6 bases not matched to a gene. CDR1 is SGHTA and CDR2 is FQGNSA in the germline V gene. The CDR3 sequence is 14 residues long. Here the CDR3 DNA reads TGTGCCAGCACCCTAGCGGGGGGCATAAATGAGCAGTTCTTC. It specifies CASTLAGGINEQFF.

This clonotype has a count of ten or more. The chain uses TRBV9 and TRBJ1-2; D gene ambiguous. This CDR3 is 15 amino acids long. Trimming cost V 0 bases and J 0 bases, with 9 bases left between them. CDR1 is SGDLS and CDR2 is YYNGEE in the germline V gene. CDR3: CASSVEGLANYGYTF. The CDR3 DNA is TGTGCCAGCAGCGTAGAGGGATTAGCTAACTATGGCTACACCTTC.

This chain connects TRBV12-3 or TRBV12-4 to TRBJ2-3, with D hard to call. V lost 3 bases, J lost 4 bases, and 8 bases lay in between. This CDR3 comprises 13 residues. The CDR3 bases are TGTGCCAGCAGTTTCCGCCTCCCAGATACGCAGTATTTT. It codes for CASSFRLPDTQYF.

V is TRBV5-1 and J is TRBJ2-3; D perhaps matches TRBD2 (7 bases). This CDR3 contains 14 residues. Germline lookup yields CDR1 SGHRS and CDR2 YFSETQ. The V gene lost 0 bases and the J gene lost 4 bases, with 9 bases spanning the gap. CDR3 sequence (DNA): TGCGCCAGCAGCTTGGAGGGGGGGTCAGATACGCAGTATTTT. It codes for CASSLEGGSDTQYF.

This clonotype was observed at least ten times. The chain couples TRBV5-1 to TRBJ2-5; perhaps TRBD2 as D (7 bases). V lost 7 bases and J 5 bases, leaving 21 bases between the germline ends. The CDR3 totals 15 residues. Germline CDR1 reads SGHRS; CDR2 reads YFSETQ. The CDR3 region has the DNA TGCGCCAGCGGATCCCTGGGGGGGGCCGGGGAGACCCAGTACTTC. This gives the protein CASGSLGGAGETQYF.

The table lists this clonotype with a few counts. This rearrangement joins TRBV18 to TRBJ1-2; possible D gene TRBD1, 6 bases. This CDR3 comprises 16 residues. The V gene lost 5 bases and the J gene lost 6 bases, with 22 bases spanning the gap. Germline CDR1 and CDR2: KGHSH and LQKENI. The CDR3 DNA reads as TGTGCCAGCTCAACAGGGCTCCCCCTTGCCCCCGATGGCTACACCTTC. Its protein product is CASSTGLPLAPDGYTF.

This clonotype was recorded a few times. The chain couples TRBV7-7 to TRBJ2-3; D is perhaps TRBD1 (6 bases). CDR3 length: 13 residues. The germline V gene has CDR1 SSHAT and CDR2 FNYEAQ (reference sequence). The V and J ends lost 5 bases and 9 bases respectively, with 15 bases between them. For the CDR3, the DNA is TGTGCCAGCAGCCTCCAGGGGACGGGGACGCAGTATTTT. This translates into CASSLQGTGTQYF.